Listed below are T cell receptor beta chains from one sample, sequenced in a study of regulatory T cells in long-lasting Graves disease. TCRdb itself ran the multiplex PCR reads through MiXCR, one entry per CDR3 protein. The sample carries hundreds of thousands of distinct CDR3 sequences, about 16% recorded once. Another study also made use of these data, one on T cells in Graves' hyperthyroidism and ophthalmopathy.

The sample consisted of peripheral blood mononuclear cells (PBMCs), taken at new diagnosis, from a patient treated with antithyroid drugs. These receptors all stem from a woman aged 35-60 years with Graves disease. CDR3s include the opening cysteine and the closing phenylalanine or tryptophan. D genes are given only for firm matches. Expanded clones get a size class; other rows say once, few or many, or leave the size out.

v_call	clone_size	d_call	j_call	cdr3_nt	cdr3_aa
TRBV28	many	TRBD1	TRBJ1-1	TGTGCCAGCAGTTTTCTAGGGGACAGGGGGCGAGGAACTGAAGCTTTCTTT	CASSFLGDRGRGTEAFF
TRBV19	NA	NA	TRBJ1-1	TGTGCCAGTACCTCGACAGGGAACACTGAAGCTTTCTTT	CASTSTGNTEAFF
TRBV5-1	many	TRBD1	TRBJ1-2	TGCGCCAGCAGCACCGGGACAGGGGAGGGCTATGGCTACACCTTC	CASSTGTGEGYGYTF
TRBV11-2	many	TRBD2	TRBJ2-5	TGTGCCAGCAGCTTAAGGCCGCGACTAGCGGGGGGCTCGTACCAAGAGACCCAGTACTTC	CASSLRPRLAGGSYQETQYF
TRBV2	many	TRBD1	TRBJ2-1	TGTGCCAGCAGCGCCGGACAGGCCTTAGGTGAGCAGTTCTTC	CASSAGQALGEQFF
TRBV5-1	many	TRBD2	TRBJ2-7	TGCGCCAGCAGCCCCCGACCGAGCGGGGAAAGTGAGCAGTACTTC	CASSPRPSGESEQYF
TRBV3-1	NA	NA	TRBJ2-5	TGTGCCAGCAGCCTCGGAGCGAGGTTAGGAGGGGAAGAGACCCAGTACTTC	CASSLGARLGGEETQYF
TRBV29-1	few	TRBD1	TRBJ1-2	TGCAGCGTTGACAGGGGGGGGAACTATGGCTACACCTTC	CSVDRGGNYGYTF
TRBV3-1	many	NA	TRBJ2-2	TGTGCCAGCAGCCAAGAGACGGGGGCCGGGGAGCTGTTTTTT	CASSQETGAGELFF
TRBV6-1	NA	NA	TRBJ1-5	TGTGCCAGCCGCCCGGATCTCAATCAGCCCCAGCATTTT	CASRPDLNQPQHF
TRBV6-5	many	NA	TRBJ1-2	TGTGCCAGCAGTTATACCGACGGCAGTGGTGGCTACACCTTC	CASSYTDGSGGYTF
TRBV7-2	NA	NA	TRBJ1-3	TGTGCCAGCAGCTTAGTACGGGCAGTTTCTGGAAACACCATATATTTT	CASSLVRAVSGNTIYF
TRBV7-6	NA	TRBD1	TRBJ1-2	TGTGCCAGCAGCTTAGGGCGCGTAGGGACAGCCTATGGCTACACCTTC	CASSLGRVGTAYGYTF
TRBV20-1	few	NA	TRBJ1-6	TGCAGTGCTATTGGATCCTATAATTCACCCCTCCACTTT	CSAIGSYNSPLHF
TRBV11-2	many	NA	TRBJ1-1	TGTGCCAGCAGCCCCGCGGCGGGTAACACTGAAGCTTTCTTT	CASSPAAGNTEAFF
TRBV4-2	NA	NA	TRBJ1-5	TGTGCCAGCAGCCAAGATGATTCATATAGCAATCAGCCCCAGCATTTT	CASSQDDSYSNQPQHF
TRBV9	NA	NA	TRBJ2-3	TGTGCCAGCAGCGTAAGACCTAGCACAGATACGCAGTATTTT	CASSVRPSTDTQYF
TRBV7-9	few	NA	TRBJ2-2	TGTGCCAGCAGCTTCACGGGCCCAACCGGGGAGCTGTTTTTT	CASSFTGPTGELFF
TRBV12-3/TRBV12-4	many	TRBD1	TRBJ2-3	TGTGCCAGCAGTTCACAGGGGGCCGGCGCAGATACGCAGTATTTT	CASSSQGAGADTQYF
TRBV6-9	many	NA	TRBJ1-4	TGTGCCAGCAGTTACTCAGGTTTTGATGAAAAACTGTTTTTT	CASSYSGFDEKLFF
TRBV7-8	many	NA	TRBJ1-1	TGTGCCAGCAGCTTGGGGGCAAGGAACACTGAAGCTTTCTTT	CASSLGARNTEAFF
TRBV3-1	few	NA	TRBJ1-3	TGTGCCAGCAGCCAAGATCCCATAGCTGGAAACACCATATATTTT	CASSQDPIAGNTIYF